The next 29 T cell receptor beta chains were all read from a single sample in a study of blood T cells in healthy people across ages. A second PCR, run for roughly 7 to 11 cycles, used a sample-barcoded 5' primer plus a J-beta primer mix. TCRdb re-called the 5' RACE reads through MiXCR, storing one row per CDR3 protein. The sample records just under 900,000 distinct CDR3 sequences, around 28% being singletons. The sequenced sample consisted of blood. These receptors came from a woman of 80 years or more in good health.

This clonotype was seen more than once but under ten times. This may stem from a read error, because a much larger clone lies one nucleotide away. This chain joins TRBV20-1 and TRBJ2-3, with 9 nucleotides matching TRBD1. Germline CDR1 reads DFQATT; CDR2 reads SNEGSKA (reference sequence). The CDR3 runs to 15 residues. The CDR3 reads CSARRDRVGTDAQYF. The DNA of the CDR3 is TGCAGTGCTAGGCGGGACAGGGTGGGGACAGATGCGCAGTATTTT.

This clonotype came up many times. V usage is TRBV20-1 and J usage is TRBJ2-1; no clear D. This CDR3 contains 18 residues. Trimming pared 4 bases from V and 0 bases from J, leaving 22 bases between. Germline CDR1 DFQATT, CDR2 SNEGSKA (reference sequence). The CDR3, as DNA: TGCAGTGCTATAGATGGCGGTCTGCGGCGAAACTCCTACAATGAGCAGTTCTTC. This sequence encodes CSAIDGGLRRNSYNEQFF.

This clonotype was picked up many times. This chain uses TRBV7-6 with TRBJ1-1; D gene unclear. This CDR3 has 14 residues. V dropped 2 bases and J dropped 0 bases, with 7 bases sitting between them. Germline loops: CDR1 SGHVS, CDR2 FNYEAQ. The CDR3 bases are TGTGCCAGCAGCTTATATCAGCTGAACACTGAAGCTTTCTTT. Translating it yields CASSLYQLNTEAFF.

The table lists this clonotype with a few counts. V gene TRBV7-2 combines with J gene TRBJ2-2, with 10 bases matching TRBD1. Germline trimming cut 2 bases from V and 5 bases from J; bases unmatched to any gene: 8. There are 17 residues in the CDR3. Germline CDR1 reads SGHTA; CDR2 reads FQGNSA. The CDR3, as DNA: TGTGCCAGCAGCTTAAGGGGGGACAGGGGCTTGACCGGGGAGCTGTTTTTT. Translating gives CASSLRGDRGLTGELFF.

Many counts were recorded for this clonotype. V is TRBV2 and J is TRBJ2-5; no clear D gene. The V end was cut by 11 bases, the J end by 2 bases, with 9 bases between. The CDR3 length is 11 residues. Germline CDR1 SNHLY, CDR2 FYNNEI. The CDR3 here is CAPRIQETQYF. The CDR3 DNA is TGTGCCCCACGGATACAAGAGACCCAGTACTTC. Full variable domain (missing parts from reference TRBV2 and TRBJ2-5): EPEVTQTPSHQVTQMGQEVILRCVPISNHLYFYWYRQILGQKVEFLVSFYNNEISEKSEIFDDQFSVERPDGSNFTLKIRSTKLEDSAMYFCAPRIQETQYFGPGTRLLVL.

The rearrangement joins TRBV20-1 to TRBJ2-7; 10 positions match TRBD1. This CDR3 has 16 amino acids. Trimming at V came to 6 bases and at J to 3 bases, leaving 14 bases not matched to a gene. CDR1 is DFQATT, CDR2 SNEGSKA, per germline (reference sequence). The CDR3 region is CSASSQVGTGVYEQYF. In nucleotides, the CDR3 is TGCAGTGCCAGCAGCCAAGTGGGGACAGGGGTCTACGAGCAGTACTTC.

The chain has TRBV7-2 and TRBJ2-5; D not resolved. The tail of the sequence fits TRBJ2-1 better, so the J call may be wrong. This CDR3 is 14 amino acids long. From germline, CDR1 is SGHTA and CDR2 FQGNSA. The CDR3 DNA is TGTGCCAGCAGCTTAGACCCTAGGAAAGAGACCCAGTTCTTC. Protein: CASSLDPRKETQFF.

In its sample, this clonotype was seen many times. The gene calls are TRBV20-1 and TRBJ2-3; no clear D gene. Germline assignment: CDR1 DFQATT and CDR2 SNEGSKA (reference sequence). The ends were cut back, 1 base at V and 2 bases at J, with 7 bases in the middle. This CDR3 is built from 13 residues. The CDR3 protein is CSARALYTDTQYF. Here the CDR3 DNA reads TGCAGTGCTAGAGCCCTCTACACAGATACGCAGTATTTT.

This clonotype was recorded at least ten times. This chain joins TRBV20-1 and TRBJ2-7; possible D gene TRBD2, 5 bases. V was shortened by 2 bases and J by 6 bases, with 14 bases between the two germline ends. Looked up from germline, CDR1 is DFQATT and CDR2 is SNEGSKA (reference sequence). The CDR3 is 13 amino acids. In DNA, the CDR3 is TGCAGTGCTAGACACGGCCCAGCGGCCGAGCAGTACTTC. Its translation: CSARHGPAAEQYF.

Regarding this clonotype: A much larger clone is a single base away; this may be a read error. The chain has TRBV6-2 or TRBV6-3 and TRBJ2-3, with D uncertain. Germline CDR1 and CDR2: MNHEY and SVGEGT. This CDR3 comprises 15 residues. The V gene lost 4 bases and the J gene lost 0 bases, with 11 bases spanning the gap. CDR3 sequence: CASSSIGRSTDTQYF. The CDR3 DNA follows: TGTGCCAGCAGTTCGATTGGCCGAAGCACAGATACGCAGTATTTT.

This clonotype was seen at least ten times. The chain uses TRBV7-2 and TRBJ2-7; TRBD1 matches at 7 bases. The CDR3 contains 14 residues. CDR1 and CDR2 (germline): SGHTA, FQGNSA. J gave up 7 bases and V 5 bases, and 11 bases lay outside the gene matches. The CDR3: CASSNRDSAEEQYF. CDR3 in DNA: TGTGCCAGCAGCAACCGGGACAGCGCTGAGGAGCAGTACTTC.

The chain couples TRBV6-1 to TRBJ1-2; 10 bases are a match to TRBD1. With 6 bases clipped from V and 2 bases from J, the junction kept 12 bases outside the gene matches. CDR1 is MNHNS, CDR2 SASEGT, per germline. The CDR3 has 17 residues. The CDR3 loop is CASSADRGPSRNYGYTF. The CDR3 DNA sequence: TGTGCCAGCAGCGCCGACAGGGGGCCTTCTCGGAACTATGGCTACACCTTC.

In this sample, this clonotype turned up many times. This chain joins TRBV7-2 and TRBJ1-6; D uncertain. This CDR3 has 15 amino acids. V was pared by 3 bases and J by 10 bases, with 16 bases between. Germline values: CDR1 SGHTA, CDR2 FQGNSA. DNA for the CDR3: TGTGCCAGCAGCTTGGGGTCGGGAGAGAGATCACCCCTCCACTTT. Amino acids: CASSLGSGERSPLHF.

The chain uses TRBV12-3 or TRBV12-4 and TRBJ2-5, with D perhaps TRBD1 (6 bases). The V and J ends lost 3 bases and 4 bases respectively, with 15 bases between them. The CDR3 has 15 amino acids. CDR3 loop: CASSFEAGVGETQYF. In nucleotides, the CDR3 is TGTGCCAGCAGTTTTGAGGCAGGGGTAGGAGAGACCCAGTACTTC.

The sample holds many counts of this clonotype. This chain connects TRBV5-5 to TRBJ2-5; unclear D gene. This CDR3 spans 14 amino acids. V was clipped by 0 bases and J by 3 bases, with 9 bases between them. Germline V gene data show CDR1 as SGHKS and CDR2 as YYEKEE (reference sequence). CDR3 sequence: CASSLVGAEETQYF. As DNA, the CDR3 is TGTGCCAGCAGCTTGGTCGGAGCAGAAGAGACCCAGTACTTC.

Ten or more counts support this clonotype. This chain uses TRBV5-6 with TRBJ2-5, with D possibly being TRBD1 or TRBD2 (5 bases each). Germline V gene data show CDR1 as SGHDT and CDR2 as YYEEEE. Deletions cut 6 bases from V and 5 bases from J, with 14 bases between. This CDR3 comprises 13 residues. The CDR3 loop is CASTEGLRETQYF. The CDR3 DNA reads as TGTGCCAGCACCGAGGGGTTACGGGAGACCCAGTACTTC.

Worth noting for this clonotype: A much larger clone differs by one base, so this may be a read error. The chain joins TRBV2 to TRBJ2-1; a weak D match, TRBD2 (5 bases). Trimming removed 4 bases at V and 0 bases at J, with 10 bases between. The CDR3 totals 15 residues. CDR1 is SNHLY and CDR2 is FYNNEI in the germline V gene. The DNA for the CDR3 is TGTGCCAGCAGTGCTAGTAGCGTCTCCTACAATGAGCAGTTCTTC. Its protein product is CASSASSVSYNEQFF.

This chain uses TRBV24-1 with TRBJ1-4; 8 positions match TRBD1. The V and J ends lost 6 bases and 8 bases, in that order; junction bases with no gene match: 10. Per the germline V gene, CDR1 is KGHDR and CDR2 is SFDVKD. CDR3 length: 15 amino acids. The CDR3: CATSSWAGGGEKLFF. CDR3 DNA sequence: TGTGCCACCAGTTCGTGGGCAGGGGGCGGAGAAAAACTGTTTTTT.

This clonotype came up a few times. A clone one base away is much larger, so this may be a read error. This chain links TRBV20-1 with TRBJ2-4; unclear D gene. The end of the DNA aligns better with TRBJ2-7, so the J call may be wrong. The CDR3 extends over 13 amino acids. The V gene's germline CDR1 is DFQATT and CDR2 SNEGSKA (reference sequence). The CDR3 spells CSANSGPRAEQYF. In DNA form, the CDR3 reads TGCAGTGCGAACTCCGGGCCCCGGGCCGAGCAGTACTTC.

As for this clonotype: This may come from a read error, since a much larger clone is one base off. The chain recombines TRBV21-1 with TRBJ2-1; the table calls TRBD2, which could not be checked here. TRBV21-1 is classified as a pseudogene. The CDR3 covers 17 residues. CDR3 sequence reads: CASSKVGTSGAQETQFF. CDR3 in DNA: TGTGCCAGCAGCAAAGTTGGGACTAGCGGGGCCCAAGAGACCCAGTTCTTC.

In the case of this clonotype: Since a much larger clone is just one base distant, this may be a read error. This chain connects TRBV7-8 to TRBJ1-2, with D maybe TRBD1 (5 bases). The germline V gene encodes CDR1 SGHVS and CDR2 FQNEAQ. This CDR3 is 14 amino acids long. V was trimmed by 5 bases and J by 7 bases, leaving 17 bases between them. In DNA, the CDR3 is TGTGCCAGCAGCAAGACGGACACCCCTATTGGCTACACCTTC. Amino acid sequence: CASSKTDTPIGYTF.

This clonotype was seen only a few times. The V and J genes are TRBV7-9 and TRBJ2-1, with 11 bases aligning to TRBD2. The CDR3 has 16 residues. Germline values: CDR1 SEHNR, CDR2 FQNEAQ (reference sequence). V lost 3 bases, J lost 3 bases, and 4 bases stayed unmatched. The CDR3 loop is CASSFTSGGHYNEQFF. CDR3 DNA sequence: TGTGCCAGCAGCTTTACTAGCGGGGGCCACTACAATGAGCAGTTCTTC.

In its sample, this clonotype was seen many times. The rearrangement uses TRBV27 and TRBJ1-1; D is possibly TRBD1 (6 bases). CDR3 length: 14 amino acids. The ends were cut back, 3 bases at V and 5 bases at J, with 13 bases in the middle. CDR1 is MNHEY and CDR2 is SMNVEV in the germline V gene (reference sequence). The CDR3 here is CASSLRGARTEAFF. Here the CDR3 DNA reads TGTGCCAGCAGTTTGCGGGGGGCGAGGACTGAAGCTTTCTTT.

This CDR3 reads CASSLYLMDGYTF. CDR3 sequence (DNA): TGTGCCAGCAGTTTGTATCTCATGGATGGCTACACCTTC. This rearrangement joins TRBV28 to TRBJ1-2; unclear D gene. Germline CDR1 is MDHEN and CDR2 is SYDVKM. The CDR3 length is 13 residues. Trimming pared 3 bases from V and 6 bases from J, leaving 11 bases between.

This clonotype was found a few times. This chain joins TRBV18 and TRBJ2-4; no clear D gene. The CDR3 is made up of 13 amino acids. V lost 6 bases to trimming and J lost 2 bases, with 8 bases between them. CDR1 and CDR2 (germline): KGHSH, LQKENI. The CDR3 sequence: CASSRETKNIQYF. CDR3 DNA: TGTGCCAGCTCGCGCGAGACCAAAAACATTCAGTACTTC.

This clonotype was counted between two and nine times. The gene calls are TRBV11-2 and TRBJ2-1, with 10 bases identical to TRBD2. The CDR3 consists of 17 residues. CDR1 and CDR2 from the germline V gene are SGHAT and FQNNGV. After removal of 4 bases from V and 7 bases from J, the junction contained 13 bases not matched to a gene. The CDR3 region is CASSYRGSGGANNEQFF. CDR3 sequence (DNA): TGTGCCAGCAGCTATAGGGGGAGCGGGGGGGCGAATAATGAGCAGTTCTTC.

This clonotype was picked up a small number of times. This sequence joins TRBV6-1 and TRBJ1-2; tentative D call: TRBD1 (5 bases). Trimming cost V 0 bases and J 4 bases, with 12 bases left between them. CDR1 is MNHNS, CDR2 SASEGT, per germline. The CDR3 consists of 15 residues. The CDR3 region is CASSEAGGGIYGYTF. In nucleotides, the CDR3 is TGTGCCAGCAGTGAAGCGGGGGGTGGGATCTATGGCTACACCTTC.

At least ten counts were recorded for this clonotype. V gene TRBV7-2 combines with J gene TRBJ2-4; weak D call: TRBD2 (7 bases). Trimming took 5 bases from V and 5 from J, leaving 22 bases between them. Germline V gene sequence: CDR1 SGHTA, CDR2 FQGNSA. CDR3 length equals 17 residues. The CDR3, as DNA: TGTGCCAGCAGCCCTAGGGGGGGCGCCAGGGCCCAAAACATTCAGTACTTC. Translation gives CASSPRGGARAQNIQYF. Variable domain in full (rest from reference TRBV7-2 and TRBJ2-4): GAGVSQSPSNKVTEKGKDVELRCDPISGHTALYWYRQSLGQGLEFLIYFQGNSAPDKSGLPSDRFSAERTGGSVSTLTIQRTQQEDSAVYLCASSPRGGARAQNIQYFGAGTRLSVL.

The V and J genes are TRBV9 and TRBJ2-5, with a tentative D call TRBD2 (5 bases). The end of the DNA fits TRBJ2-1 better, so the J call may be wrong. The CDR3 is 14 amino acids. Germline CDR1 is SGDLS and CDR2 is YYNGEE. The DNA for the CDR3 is TGTGCCAGCAGCGTAGCGGGGTACCAAGAGACCCAGTTCTTC. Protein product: CASSVAGYQETQFF.